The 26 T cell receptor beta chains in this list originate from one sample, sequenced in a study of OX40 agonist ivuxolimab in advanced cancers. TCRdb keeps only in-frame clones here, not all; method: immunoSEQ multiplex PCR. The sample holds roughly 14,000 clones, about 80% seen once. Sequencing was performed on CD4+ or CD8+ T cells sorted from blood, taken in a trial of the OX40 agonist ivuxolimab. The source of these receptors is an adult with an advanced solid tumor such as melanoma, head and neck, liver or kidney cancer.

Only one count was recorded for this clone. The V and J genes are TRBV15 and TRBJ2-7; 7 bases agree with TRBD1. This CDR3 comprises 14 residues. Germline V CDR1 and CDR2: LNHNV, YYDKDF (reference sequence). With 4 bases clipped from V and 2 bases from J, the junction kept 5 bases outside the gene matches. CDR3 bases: TGTGCCACCAGCACTACGACAGGGACCTACGAGCAGTACTTC. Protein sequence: CATSTTTGTYEQYF. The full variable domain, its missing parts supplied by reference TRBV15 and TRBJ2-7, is DAMVIQNPRYQVTQFGKPVTLSCSQTLNHNVMYWYQQKSSQAPKLLFHYYDKDFNNEADTPDNFQSRRPNTSFCFLDIRSPGLGDTAMYLCATSTTTGTYEQYFGPGTRLTVT.

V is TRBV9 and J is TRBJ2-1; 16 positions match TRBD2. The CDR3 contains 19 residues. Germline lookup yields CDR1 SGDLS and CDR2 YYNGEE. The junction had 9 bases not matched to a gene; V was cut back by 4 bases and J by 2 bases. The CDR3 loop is CASSPPGLAGGPPYNEQFF. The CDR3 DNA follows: TGTGCCAGCAGCCCCCCGGGACTAGCGGGAGGGCCCCCCTACAATGAGCAGTTCTTC.

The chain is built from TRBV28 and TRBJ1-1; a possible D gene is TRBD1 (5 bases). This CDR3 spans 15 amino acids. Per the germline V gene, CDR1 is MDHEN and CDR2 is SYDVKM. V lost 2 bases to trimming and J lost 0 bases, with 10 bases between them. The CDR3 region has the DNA TGTGCCAGCAGTTTAGGGACGGGAATGAACACTGAAGCTTTCTTT. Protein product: CASSLGTGMNTEAFF. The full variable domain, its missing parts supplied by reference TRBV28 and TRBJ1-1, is DVKVTQSSRYLVKRTGEKVFLECVQDMDHENMFWYRQDPGLGLRLIYFSYDVKMKEKGDIPEGYSVSREKKERFSLILESASTNQTSMYLCASSLGTGMNTEAFFGQGTRLTVV.

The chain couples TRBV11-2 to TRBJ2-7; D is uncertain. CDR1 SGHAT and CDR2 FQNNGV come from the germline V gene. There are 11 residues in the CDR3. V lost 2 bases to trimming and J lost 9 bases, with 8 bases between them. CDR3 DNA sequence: TGTGCCAGCAGCTTAATCACGGGGCAGTACTTC. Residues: CASSLITGQYF.

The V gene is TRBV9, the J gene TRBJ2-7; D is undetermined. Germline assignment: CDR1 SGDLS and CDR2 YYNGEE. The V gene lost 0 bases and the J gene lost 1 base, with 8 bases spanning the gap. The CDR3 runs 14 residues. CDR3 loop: CASSVEGRSYEQYF. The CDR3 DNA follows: TGTGCCAGCAGCGTAGAGGGTCGGTCCTACGAGCAGTACTTC.

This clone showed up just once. CDR3 amino acids: CASSVAAGANVLTF. CDR3 DNA sequence: TGTGCCAGCAGTGTAGCAGCCGGGGCCAACGTCCTGACTTTC. This chain connects TRBV2 to TRBJ2-6; D call uncertain. Germline V gene data show CDR1 as SNHLY and CDR2 as FYNNEI. The CDR3 covers 14 residues. V lost 4 bases and J lost 4, with 8 bases in between.

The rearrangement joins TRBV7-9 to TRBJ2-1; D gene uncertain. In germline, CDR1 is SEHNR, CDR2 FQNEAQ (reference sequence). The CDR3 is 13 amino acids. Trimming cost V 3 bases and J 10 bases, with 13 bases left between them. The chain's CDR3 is CASSLPDLGEQFF. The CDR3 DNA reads TGTGCCAGCAGCTTGCCGGACCTCGGGGAGCAGTTCTTC.

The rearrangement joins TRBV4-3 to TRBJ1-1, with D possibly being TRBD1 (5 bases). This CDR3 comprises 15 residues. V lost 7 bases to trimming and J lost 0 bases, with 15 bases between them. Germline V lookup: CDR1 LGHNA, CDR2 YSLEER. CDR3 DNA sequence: TGCGCCAGCAAACCGGGACTCCTTATGAACACTGAAGCTTTCTTT. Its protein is CASKPGLLMNTEAFF.

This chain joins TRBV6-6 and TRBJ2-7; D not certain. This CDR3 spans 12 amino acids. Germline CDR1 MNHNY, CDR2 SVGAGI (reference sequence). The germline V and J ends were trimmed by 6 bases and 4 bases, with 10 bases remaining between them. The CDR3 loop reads CASSPDWYEQYF. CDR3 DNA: TGTGCCAGCAGCCCCGACTGGTACGAGCAGTACTTC.

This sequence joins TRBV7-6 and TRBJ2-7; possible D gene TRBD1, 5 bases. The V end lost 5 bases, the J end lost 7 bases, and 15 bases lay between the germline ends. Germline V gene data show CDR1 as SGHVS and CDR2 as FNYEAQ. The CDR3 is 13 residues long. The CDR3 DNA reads TGTGCCAGCAGCATTAATGGGGCTGAAGAGCAGTACTTC. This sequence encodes CASSINGAEEQYF. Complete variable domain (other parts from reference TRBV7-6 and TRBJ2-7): GAGVSQSPRYKVTKRGQDVALRCDPISGHVSLYWYRQALGQGPEFLTYFNYEAQQDKSGLPNDRFSAERPEGSISTLTIQRTEQRDSAMYRCASSINGAEEQYFGPGTRLTVT.

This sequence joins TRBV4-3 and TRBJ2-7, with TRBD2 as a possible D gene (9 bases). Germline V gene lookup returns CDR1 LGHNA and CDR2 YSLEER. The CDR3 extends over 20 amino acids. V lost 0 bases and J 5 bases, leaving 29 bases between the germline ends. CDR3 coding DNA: TGCGCCAGCAGCCAAGATGTTTCGGACAGGGTGCCTAGCGGGATTGACGAGCAGTACTTC. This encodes CASSQDVSDRVPSGIDEQYF.

CDR3 bases: TGCGCCAGCAGGCCCCCCGGGACTAACACCGGGGAGCTGTTTTTT. It codes for CASRPPGTNTGELFF. J is TRBJ2-2 and V is TRBV5-1; D may be TRBD2 (6 bases). Between the trimmed V and J ends, which lost 5 bases and 2 bases, there was a span of 13 bases. This CDR3 is 15 amino acids long. CDR1 is SGHRS, CDR2 YFSETQ, per germline.

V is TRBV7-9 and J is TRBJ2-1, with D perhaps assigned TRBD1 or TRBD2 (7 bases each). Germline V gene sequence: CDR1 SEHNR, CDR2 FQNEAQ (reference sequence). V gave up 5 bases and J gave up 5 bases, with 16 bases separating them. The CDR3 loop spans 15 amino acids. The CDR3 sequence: CASSVRGGQDNEQFF. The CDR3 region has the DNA TGTGCCAGCAGCGTCAGGGGGGGCCAAGACAATGAGCAGTTCTTC.

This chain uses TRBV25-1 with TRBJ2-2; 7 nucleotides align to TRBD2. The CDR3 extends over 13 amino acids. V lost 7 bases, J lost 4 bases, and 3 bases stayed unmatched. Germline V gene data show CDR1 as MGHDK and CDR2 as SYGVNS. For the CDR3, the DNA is TGTGCCAGCATAGGCGGGAGCACCGGGGAGCTGTTTTTT. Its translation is CASIGGSTGELFF. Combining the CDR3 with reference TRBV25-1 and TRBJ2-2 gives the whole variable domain EADIYQTPRYLVIGTGKKITLECSQTMGHDKMYWYQQDPGMELHLIHYSYGVNSTEKGDLSSESTVSRIRTEHFPLTLESARPSHTSQYLCASIGGSTGELFFGEGSRLTVL.

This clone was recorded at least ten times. The CDR3 loop reads CASSEWSGGEQYF. As DNA, the CDR3 is TGTGCCAGCAGTGAATGGAGCGGGGGCGAGCAGTACTTC. This chain uses TRBV25-1 with TRBJ2-7; 8 positions agree with TRBD2. V shed 1 base and J 6 bases; nucleotides not matched to a gene: 2. The CDR3 totals 13 residues. CDR1 is MGHDK, CDR2 SYGVNS, per germline.

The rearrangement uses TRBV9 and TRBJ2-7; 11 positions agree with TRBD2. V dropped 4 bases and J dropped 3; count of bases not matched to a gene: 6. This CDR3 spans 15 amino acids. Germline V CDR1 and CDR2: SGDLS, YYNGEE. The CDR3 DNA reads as TGTGCCAGCAGCCTCTCCGGGACTAGCGGCTACGAGCAGTACTTC. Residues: CASSLSGTSGYEQYF. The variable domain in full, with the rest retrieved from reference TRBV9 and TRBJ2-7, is DSGVTQTPKHLITATGQRVTLRCSPRSGDLSVYWYQQSLDQGLQFLIQYYNGEERAKGNILERFSAQQFPDLHSELNLSSLELGDSALYFCASSLSGTSGYEQYFGPGTRLTVT.

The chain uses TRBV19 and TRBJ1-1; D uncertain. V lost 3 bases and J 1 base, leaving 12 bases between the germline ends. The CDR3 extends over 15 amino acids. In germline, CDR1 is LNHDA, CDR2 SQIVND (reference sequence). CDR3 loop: CASSIDPEGNTEAFF. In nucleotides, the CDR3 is TGTGCCAGTAGTATCGACCCCGAGGGGAACACTGAAGCTTTCTTT.

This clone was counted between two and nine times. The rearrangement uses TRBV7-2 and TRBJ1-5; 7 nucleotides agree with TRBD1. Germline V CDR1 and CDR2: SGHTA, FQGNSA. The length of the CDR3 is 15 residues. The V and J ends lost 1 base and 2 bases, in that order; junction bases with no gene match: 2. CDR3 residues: CASSLDTGGNQPQHF. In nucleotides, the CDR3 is TGTGCCAGCAGCTTAGATACAGGGGGCAATCAGCCCCAGCATTTT.

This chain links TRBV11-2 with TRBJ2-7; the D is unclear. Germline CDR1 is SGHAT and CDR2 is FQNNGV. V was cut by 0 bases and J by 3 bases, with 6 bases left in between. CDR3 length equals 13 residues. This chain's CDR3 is CASSLDASYEQYF. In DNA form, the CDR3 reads TGTGCCAGCAGCTTAGATGCCAGCTACGAGCAGTACTTC.

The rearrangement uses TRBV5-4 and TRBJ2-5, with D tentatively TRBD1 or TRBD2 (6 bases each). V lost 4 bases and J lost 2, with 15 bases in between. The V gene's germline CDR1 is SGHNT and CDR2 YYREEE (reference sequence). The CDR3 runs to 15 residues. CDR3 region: CASSPPGAGQETQYF. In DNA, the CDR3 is TGTGCCAGCAGCCCCCCGGGGGCCGGACAAGAGACCCAGTACTTC.

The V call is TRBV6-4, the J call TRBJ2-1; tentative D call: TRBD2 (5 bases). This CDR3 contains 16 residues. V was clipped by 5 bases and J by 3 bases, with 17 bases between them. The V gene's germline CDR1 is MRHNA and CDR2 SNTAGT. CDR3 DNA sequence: TGTGCCAGCAGTCCCAACCAGGAGGCCCTCTACAATGAGCAGTTCTTC. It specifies CASSPNQEALYNEQFF.

The CDR3 protein is CASSIDGAARYYNYGYTF. CDR3 in DNA: TGTGCCAGTAGTATAGATGGGGCCGCCAGGTACTATAACTATGGCTACACCTTC. This rearrangement joins TRBV19 to TRBJ1-2; the D gene is possibly TRBD1 (5 bases). Germline lookup yields CDR1 LNHDA and CDR2 SQIVND (reference sequence). The CDR3 is made up of 18 amino acids. V was clipped by 0 bases and J by 1 base, with 18 bases between them.

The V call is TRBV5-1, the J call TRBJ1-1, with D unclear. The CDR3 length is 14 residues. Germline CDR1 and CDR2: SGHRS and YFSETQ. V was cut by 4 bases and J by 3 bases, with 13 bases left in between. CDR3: CASSRGPADTEAFF. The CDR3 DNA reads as TGCGCCAGCAGCAGAGGCCCGGCTGACACTGAAGCTTTCTTT.

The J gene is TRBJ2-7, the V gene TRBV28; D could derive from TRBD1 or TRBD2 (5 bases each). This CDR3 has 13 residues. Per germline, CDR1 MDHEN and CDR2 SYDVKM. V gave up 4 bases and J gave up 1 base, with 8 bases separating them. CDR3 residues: CASSWDASYEQYF. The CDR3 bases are TGTGCCAGCAGTTGGGACGCATCCTACGAGCAGTACTTC.

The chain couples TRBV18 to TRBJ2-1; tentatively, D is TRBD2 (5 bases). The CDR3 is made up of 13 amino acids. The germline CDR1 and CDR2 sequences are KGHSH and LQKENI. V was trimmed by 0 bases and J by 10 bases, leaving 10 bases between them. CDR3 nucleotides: TGTGCCAGCTCACCACCAGCGGCGAACGAGCAGTTCTTC. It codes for CASSPPAANEQFF.

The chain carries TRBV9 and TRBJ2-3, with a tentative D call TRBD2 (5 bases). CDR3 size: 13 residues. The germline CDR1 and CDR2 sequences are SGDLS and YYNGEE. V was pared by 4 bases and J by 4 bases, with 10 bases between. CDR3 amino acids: CASSPGDADTQYF. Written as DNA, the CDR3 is TGTGCCAGCAGCCCCGGGGATGCAGATACGCAGTATTTT.